The source of this T cell receptor beta chain is a study of T-cell reconstitution after alpha-beta-depleted transplantation in children. Study-wide findings and caveats: In patients about two months after transplant, alpha-beta T cells reportedly arose from several hundred expanded graft clones. A year had passed since transplant, and T-cell counts and diversity by then came mostly from newly produced T cells. The study traced high day-60 TCRbeta diversity in some patients to surviving recipient T cells and thymic progenitors.

Unique molecular identifiers were incorporated when the TCRbeta library was constructed. TCRdb recomputed calls from the PCR reads with MiXCR, one row per CDR3 protein. The data hold nearly 200,000 distinct CDR3 sequences, with approximately 6.8% observed a single time. Note on this clonotype: The antigen remains undetermined.

With V trimmed by 5 bases and J by 7 bases, 14 bases remained unmatched. There are 16 residues in the CDR3. Germline V gene lookup returns CDR1 SEHNR and CDR2 FQNEAQ (reference sequence). The gene calls are TRBV7-9 and TRBJ1-5; 7 nucleotides agree with TRBD1. The specimen was PBMCs, collected before TCRalphabeta/CD19-depleted stem cell transplant. The origin of this receptor is a girl younger than two with combined immunodeficiency, due to receive a stem cell transplant. The DNA of the CDR3 is TGTGCCAGCAGCCCGGGGCCAGGGGGTATTGGCCAGCCCCAGCATTTT. Translated: CASSPGPGGIGQPQHF.